This TCR beta chain was found in a study of T cells in Graves' hyperthyroidism and ophthalmopathy. Study-wide results and limits: Ophthalmopathy was predicted by the model a median of roughly 6.7 months ahead of onset.

Diagnoses were made from clinical symptoms, serum measures (thyroxine and TRAb), thyroid ultrasound and orbital computed tomography. The CDR3 is 15 amino acids. Germline V gives CDR1 SQVTM, CDR2 ANQGSEA. Between the trimmed V and J ends, which lost 7 bases and 0 bases, there was a span of 16 bases. TCR beta CDR3 regions were amplified from RNA. Researchers ran a first-round RT-PCR on the TCR CDR3 using the HTBI primer set. One entry per CDR3 protein results from TCRdb running MiXCR on the multiplex PCR reads. The table has about 500,000 distinct CDR3 sequences, 46% seen once. Concerning this clonotype itself: Its antigen is not known.

V is TRBV29-1 and J is TRBJ1-3; no firm D call. The source material was peripheral blood or thyroid tissue (not recorded which). The origin of this receptor is an adult woman with Graves' disease, either hyperthyroidism or ophthalmopathy (not recorded which). Here the CDR3 DNA reads TGCAGCGCTACCGCTCAGCGCTACTCTGGAAACACCATATATTTT. Amino acid sequence: CSATAQRYSGNTIYF.